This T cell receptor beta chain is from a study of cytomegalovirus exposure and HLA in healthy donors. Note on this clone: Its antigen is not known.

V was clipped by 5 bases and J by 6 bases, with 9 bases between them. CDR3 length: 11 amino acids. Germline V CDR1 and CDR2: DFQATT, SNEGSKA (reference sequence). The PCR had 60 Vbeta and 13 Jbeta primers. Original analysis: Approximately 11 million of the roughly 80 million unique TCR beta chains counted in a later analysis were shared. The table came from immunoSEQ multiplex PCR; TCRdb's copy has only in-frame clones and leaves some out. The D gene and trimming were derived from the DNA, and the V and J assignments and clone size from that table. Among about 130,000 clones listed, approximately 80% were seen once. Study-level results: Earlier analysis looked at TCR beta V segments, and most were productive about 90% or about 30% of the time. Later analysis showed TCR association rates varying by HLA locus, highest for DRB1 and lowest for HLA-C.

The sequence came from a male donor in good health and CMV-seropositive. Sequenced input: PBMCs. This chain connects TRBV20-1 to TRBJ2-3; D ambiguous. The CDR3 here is CSALAPDTQYF. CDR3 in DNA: TGCAGTGCTTTAGCCCCGGATACGCAGTATTTT.